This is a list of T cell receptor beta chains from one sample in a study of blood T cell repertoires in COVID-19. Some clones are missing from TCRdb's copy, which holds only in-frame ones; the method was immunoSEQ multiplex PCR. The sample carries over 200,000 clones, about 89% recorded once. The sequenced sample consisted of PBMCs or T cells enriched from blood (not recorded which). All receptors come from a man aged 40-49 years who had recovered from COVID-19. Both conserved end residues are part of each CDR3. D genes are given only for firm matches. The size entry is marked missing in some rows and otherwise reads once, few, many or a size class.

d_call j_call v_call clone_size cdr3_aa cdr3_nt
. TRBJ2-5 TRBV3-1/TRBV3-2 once CASSQGTGVETQYF TGTGCCAGCAGCCAAGGGACGGGAGTTGAGACCCAGTACTTC
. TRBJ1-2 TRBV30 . CAWSSPAGVYGYTF TGTGCCTGGAGTAGCCCGGCAGGGGTTTATGGCTACACCTTC
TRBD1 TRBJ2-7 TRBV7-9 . CASSFTGTGVEQYF TGTGCCAGCAGCTTCACCGGGACAGGGGTTGAGCAGTACTTC
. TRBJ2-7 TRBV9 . CASSIADSGRDEQYF TGTGCCAGCAGCATAGCGGACAGCGGCAGGGACGAGCAGTACTTC
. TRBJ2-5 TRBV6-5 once CASRELDRIQETQYF TGTGCCAGCAGGGAGTTGGACAGAATCCAAGAGACCCAGTACTTC
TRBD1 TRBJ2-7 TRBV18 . CASSGDREDEQYF TGTGCCAGCTCGGGGGACAGGGAAGACGAGCAGTACTTC
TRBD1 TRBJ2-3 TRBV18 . CASSPRLTGASTDTQYF TGTGCCAGCTCACCCCGTTTGACAGGGGCGAGCACAGATACGCAGTATTTT
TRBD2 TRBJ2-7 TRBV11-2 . CASSFGGGASYEQYF TGTGCCAGCAGCTTTGGCGGGGGGGCCTCCTACGAGCAGTACTTC
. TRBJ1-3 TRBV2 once CASSARTGSGNTIYF TGTGCCAGCAGTGCTCGAACAGGGAGCGGAAACACCATATATTTT
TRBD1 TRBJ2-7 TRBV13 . CASSLRSGQGYEQYF TGTGCCAGCAGCTTACGGTCGGGACAGGGCTACGAGCAGTACTTC
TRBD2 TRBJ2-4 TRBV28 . CASSPGGIQYF TGTGCCAGCAGTCCGGGAGGCATTCAGTACTTC
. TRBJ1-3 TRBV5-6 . CASSNSRQGIGNTIYF TGTGCCAGCAGCAACTCCCGGCAGGGGATTGGAAACACCATATATTTT
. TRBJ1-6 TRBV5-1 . CASSPRASGSYNSPLHF TGCGCCAGCAGCCCGCGGGCTTCCGGCTCCTATAATTCACCCCTCCACTTT
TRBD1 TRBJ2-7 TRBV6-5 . CASSRGQETYEQYF TGTGCCAGCAGCCGGGGACAGGAGACCTACGAGCAGTACTTC
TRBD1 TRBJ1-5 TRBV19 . CASSEGAGNQPQHF TGTGCCAGTAGTGAGGGGGCTGGAAATCAGCCCCAGCATTTT
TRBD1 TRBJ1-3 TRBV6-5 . CASSTGASGNTIYF TGTGCCAGCAGTACAGGGGCCTCTGGAAACACCATATATTTT
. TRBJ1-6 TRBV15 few CATSREPGSSYNSPLHF TGTGCCACCAGCAGAGAGCCGGGTAGCTCCTATAATTCACCCCTCCACTTT
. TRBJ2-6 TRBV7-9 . CASSLARGTGANVLTF TGTGCCAGCAGCTTAGCACGGGGAACAGGGGCCAACGTCCTGACTTTC
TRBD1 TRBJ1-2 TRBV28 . CASSKTGTGGYGYTF TGTGCCAGCAGTAAAACCGGGACAGGCGGCTATGGCTACACCTTC
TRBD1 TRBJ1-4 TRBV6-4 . CASTQGVREKLFF TGTGCCAGCACACAGGGGGTTCGTGAAAAACTGTTTTTT
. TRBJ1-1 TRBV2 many CASEGPEMNTEAFF TGTGCCAGCGAGGGCCCGGAGATGAACACTGAAGCTTTCTTT
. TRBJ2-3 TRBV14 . CASSQEHRTNTQYF TGTGCCAGCAGCCAGGAGCACAGGACAAATACGCAGTATTTT
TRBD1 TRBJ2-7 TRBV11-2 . CASSFSSRTGSSYEQYF TGTGCCAGCAGCTTTAGTAGTAGGACAGGGAGCTCCTACGAGCAGTACTTC
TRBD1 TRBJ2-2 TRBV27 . CATQQGAGTGELFF TGTGCCACTCAACAGGGGGCCGGCACCGGGGAGCTGTTTTTT
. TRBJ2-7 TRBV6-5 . CASRTRVSAVSEQYF TGTGCCAGCAGGACTAGGGTCTCGGCCGTCTCCGAGCAGTACTTC
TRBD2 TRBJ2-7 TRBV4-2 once CASSQGLSGRDYEQYF TGTGCCAGCAGCCAGGGTCTTAGCGGGAGGGACTACGAGCAGTACTTC
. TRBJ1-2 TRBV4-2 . CASSQTAGNPNYGYTF TGTGCCAGCAGCCAAACAGCAGGTAACCCTAACTATGGCTACACCTTC
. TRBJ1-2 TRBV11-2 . CASSPGQFYGYTF TGTGCCAGCAGCCCTGGACAGTTCTATGGCTACACCTTC
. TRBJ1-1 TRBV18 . CASSPPQGNTEAFF TGTGCCAGCTCACCACCGCAGGGGAACACTGAAGCTTTCTTT
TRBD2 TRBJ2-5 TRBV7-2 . CASLPGGGGKTYQETQYF TGTGCCAGCCTCCCCGGGGGCGGGGGGAAAACGTACCAAGAGACCCAGTACTTC
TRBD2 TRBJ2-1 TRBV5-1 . CASSLRTSSYNEQFF TGCGCCAGCAGCTTACGGACTAGCAGTTACAATGAGCAGTTCTTC
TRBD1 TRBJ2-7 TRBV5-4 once CASSFTGTADEQYF TGTGCCAGCAGCTTCACCGGGACAGCTGACGAGCAGTACTTC
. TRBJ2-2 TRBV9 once CASSAGVTGELFF TGTGCCAGCAGCGCGGGGGTCACCGGGGAGCTGTTTTTT
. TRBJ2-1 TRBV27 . CASSFGGLDYNEQFF TGTGCCAGCAGTTTCGGGGGGCTGGACTACAATGAGCAGTTCTTC
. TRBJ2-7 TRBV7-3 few CASSFGIEGYEQYF TGTGCCAGCAGCTTCGGAATCGAGGGCTACGAGCAGTACTTC
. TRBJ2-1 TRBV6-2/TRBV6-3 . CASSYNLGEASYNEQFF TGTGCCAGCAGTTATAATTTGGGGGAGGCGTCCTACAATGAGCAGTTCTTC
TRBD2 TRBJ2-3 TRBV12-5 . CASGFEGLAGNTDTQYF TGTGCTAGTGGTTTTGAGGGACTAGCGGGAAACACAGATACGCAGTATTTT
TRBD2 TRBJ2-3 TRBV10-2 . CASPPVLAGERHTDTQYF TGCGCCAGCCCCCCCGTGCTAGCGGGAGAACGGCACACAGATACGCAGTATTTT
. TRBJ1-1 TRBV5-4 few CASSFDYRTTEAFF TGTGCCAGCAGCTTTGACTATCGGACCACTGAAGCTTTCTTT
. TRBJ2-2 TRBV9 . CASSVNPGRANTGELFF TGTGCCAGCAGCGTAAACCCAGGCAGGGCGAACACCGGGGAGCTGTTTTTT
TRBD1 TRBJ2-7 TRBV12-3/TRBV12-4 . CASRRTGSYEQYF TGTGCCAGCAGACGGACAGGGAGTTACGAGCAGTACTTC
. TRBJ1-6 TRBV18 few CASSPPGGDGNSPLHF TGTGCCAGCTCACCACCGGGGGGGGACGGGAATTCACCCCTCCACTTT
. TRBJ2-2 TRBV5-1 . CASSFPGTGELFF TGCGCCAGCAGCTTCCCCGGCACCGGGGAGCTGTTTTTT